This T cell receptor beta chain was profiled in a study of blood T cell repertoires in COVID-19. Study-level information: Both acute and convalescent COVID-19 samples were obtained from the United States, Italy and Spain.

The V and J ends lost 4 bases and 4 bases respectively, with 5 bases between them. Germline V gene data show CDR1 as SEHNR and CDR2 as FQNEAQ (reference sequence). The CDR3 is made up of 12 amino acids. As processed by the authors: Estimation of nucleated cell counts relied on the amplification of reference gene primers. Profiling relied on immunoSEQ multiplex PCR, and the TCRdb table lists in-frame clones only, not all of them. The V and J calls and clone size are taken from that table; D and trimming were inferred from the DNA. The sample shows roughly 230,000 clones, around 87% of them seen only once. Study members were between about 18 and 90 years old and lived in roughly 24 US regions.

Sequencing used PBMCs or T cells enriched from blood (not recorded which). The chain carries TRBV7-9 and TRBJ1-5; no clear D gene. This clonotype was obtained from a man aged 30-40 years in a cohort exposed to, infected with or recovered from COVID-19 (not recorded which). The CDR3, as DNA: TGTGCCAGCAGCTCCGGTAATCAGCCCCAGCATTTT. Encoded protein: CASSSGNQPQHF.